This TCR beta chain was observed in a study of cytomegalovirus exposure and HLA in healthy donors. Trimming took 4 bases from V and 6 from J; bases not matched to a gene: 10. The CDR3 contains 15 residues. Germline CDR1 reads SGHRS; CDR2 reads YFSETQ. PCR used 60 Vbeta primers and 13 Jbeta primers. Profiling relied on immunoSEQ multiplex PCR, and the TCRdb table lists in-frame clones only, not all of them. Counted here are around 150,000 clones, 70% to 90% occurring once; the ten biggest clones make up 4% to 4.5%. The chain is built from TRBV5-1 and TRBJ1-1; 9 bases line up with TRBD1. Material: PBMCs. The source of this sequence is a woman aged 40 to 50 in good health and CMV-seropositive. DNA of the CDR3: TGCGCCAGCAGCCTAGGGACAGGGTGGGAGGCTGAAGCTTTCTTT. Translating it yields CASSLGTGWEAEAFF.